This T cell receptor beta chain came from a study of T cells in Graves' hyperthyroidism and ophthalmopathy. The CDR3 has 13 residues. Trimming pared 4 bases from V and 9 bases from J, leaving 13 bases between. Germline assignment: CDR1 SGHNT and CDR2 YENEEA. Study-level findings and limits: By a 13 V-J model, ophthalmopathy was set apart from stable hyperthyroidism.

Researchers took RNA transcripts and amplified the TCR beta CDR3 regions from them. With the HTBI primer set, the TCR CDR3 went through a first round of RT-PCR. TCRdb called the multiplex PCR reads again in MiXCR, with one record for every CDR3 protein. Among about 290,000 distinct CDR3 sequences listed, around 13% were seen once. This clonotype was detected many times. Its antigen remains unidentified. The chain couples TRBV11-3 to TRBJ2-1; the D gene is possibly TRBD1 (5 bases). The sample was blood. The TCR sequence derives from a woman aged 40 to 49 with Graves' hyperthyroidism. The CDR3 nucleotides read TGTGCCAGCAGCTCCCGTGTAGGGGCTGAGCAGTTCTTC. It is translated as CASSSRVGAEQFF.